A single sample is the source of the 12 T cell receptor beta chains below, sequenced in a study of blood T cell repertoires in COVID-19. Some clones are missing from TCRdb's copy, which holds only in-frame ones; the method was immunoSEQ multiplex PCR. The data contain 400,000 or so clones, 75% to 90% of them singletons. The sequenced material came from peripheral blood. These TCRs come from a woman in her thirties or forties with COVID-19, enrolled during active disease.

The chain is built from TRBV28 and TRBJ1-2; no firm D call. Germline CDR1 and CDR2: MDHEN and SYDVKM. V dropped 5 bases and J dropped 8 bases, with 12 bases sitting between them. This CDR3 region has 12 residues. This CDR3 reads CASSIQVPGYTF. In nucleotides, the CDR3 is TGTGCCAGCAGTATCCAGGTGCCCGGCTACACCTTC.

The V and J genes are TRBV19 and TRBJ1-1; D not certain. Germline CDR1 LNHDA, CDR2 SQIVND (reference sequence). The CDR3 is 14 residues long. V was cut by 2 bases and J by 5 bases, with 12 bases left in between. The CDR3 nucleotides read TGTGCCAGTAGTATAACCGGGGTCGGGACTGAAGCTTTCTTT. The encoded protein is CASSITGVGTEAFF.

The sample holds one count of this clone. This rearrangement joins TRBV5-1 to TRBJ1-5; D perhaps matches TRBD1 (6 bases). CDR3 length: 16 amino acids. Germline loops: CDR1 SGHRS, CDR2 YFSETQ. V lost 4 bases, J lost 1 base, and 15 bases lay in between. CDR3 bases: TGCGCCAGCAGCCCTACAGGGTCCCGAAGCAATCAGCCCCAGCATTTT. Protein: CASSPTGSRSNQPQHF. Supplemented by reference TRBV5-1 and TRBJ1-5, the full variable domain reads KAGVTQTPRYLIKTRGQQVTLSCSPISGHRSVSWYQQTPGQGLQFLFEYFSETQRNKGNFPGRFSGRQFSNSRSEMNVSTLELGDSALYLCASSPTGSRSNQPQHFGDGTRLSIL.

The V and J genes are TRBV19 and TRBJ1-6; D may be TRBD1 (5 bases). The CDR3 is made up of 15 amino acids. V lost 3 bases and J lost 7, with 13 bases in between. CDR1 and CDR2 from the germline V gene are LNHDA and SQIVND (reference sequence). The DNA of the CDR3 is TGTGCCAGTAGTATGTCCGGGCAGGGCAATTCACCCCTCCACTTT. Translating it yields CASSMSGQGNSPLHF.

This clone was observed a single time. V usage is TRBV18 and J usage is TRBJ1-5, with 12 bases matching TRBD1. This CDR3 region has 16 residues. From germline, CDR1 is KGHSH and CDR2 LQKENI. With 4 bases clipped from V and 7 bases from J, the junction kept 8 bases outside the gene matches. For the CDR3, the DNA is TGTGCCAGCTCACTCCCCGGGACAGGGGGCCGGCAGCCCCAGCATTTT. Translated: CASSLPGTGGRQPQHF. Using reference TRBV18 and TRBJ1-5 for the parts outside the CDR3, the full variable domain is NAGVMQNPRHLVRRRGQEARLRCSPMKGHSHVYWYRQLPEEGLKFMVYLQKENIIDESGMPKERFSAEFPKEGPSILRIQQVVRGDSAAYFCASSLPGTGGRQPQHFGDGTRLSIL.

This clone came up a few times. The chain uses TRBV7-9 and TRBJ2-7, with TRBD1 matching 10 bases. CDR1 SEHNR and CDR2 FQNEAQ come from the germline V gene (reference sequence). The CDR3 length is 16 residues. Trimming at V came to 5 bases and at J to 3 bases, leaving 10 bases not matched to a gene. The CDR3 nucleotides are TGTGCCAGCAGCCTGGGACAGGGGAGGACTATCTACGAGCAGTACTTC. Translated, it gives CASSLGQGRTIYEQYF.

Comments on this clone: The junction and the germline gene differ at one end; a read error may be behind it. The rearrangement joins TRBV7-7 to TRBJ2-7; 9 nucleotides line up with TRBD1. The CDR3 contains 13 residues. From germline, CDR1 is SSHAT and CDR2 FNYEAQ (reference sequence). The CDR3 DNA is TGTGCTAGCAGCACACAGGGGGCGTCGAAGCAGTACTTC. Protein: CASSTQGASKQYF.

This clone appeared a few times. The rearrangement joins TRBV27 to TRBJ1-4; D remains ambiguous. There are 17 residues in the CDR3. Trimming took off 6 bases at V and 0 bases at J, with 17 bases between the two ends. Looked up from germline, CDR1 is MNHEY and CDR2 is SMNVEV (reference sequence). CDR3 in amino acids: CASRRTGWAATNEKLFF. Written as DNA, the CDR3 is TGTGCCAGCAGGAGAACCGGTTGGGCTGCAACTAATGAAAAACTGTTTTTT.

The genes are TRBV6-1 and TRBJ2-1; TRBD2 agrees at 11 bases. Germline CDR1 and CDR2: MNHNS and SASEGT. With V trimmed by 3 bases and J by 8 bases, 9 bases remained unmatched. The CDR3 length is 16 residues. The CDR3 DNA reads as TGTGCCAGCAGTGATGTATTAGCGGGAGGGTTATATGAGCAGTTCTTC. Its translation is CASSDVLAGGLYEQFF.

The CDR3 DNA reads as TGTGCCAGCAGCTTAAGACAGGGAGGTACAGATACGCAGTATTTT. Translation gives CASSLRQGGTDTQYF. The chain employs TRBV7-2 and TRBJ2-3; maybe TRBD1 (7 bases). Trimming shortened V by 2 bases and J by 3 bases, and 12 bases separated the two germline ends. The V gene's germline CDR1 is SGHTA and CDR2 FQGNSA. This CDR3 is 15 amino acids long.

This chain uses TRBV30 with TRBJ1-1; D is possibly TRBD1 (6 bases). Germline V gene data show CDR1 as GTSNPN and CDR2 as SVGIG (reference sequence). The length of the CDR3 is 14 residues. The CDR3 DNA reads as TGTGCTCGGAGTGGGGAGGGGGGTCCCACTGAAGCTTTCTTT. Translating it yields CARSGEGGPTEAFF.

This clone has just one count. V and J are TRBV30 and TRBJ2-3, with 10 bases fitting TRBD2. Germline lookup yields CDR1 GTSNPN and CDR2 SVGIG (reference sequence). With V trimmed by 0 bases and J by 10 bases, 13 bases remained unmatched. The CDR3 is 16 amino acids. The DNA of the CDR3 is TGTGCCTGGAGTGTAGTCGGAGCGGGGGGGTTTTTATCGCAGTATTTT. Its protein is CAWSVVGAGGFLSQYF.